This T cell receptor beta chain stems from a study of Ad26.COV2.S vaccination and SARS-CoV-2 variants. Study-wide background: This donor came from the COV1001 trial of Ad26.COV2.S. Intramuscular Ad26.COV2.S doses were given once or twice, 56 days apart. Regarding the study as a whole: Analytic work on TCR breadth and depth might have understated the full extent of total T cell responses.

Treatment of the sample: 15 to 20 received Ad26.COV2.S at low or high dose, single or two shots; several received placebo; per-sample allocation not given. Samples analyzed were those drawn on day 63 after the first vaccine or placebo injection. The study used a vaccine consisting of an Ad26 vector that expressed Wuhan-strain SARS-CoV-2 spike. Regarding this clone: What it recognizes is unknown.

V lost 5 bases and J lost 6; bases outside the gene matches: 17. Germline CDR1 reads LNHDA; CDR2 reads SQIVND (reference sequence). This CDR3 spans 19 amino acids. Measured with immunoSEQ multiplex PCR; TCRdb has only the in-frame clones, and not every one. The sample lists approximately 360,000 clones, around 82% occurring once. The sequence came from a person between 18 and 65 years old who received the Ad26.COV2.S COVID-19 vaccine or a placebo. The material was peripheral blood, obtained in a trial of Ad26.COV2.S vaccine versus placebo. The rearrangement uses TRBV19 and TRBJ2-3, with 13 bases lining up with TRBD2. The chain's CDR3 is CASSSRTSGSAFILDTQYF. The DNA for the CDR3 is TGTGCCAGTAGTTCGCGGACTAGCGGGAGTGCTTTTATTTTGGATACGCAGTATTTT.